The sequence of this T cell receptor beta chain was determined in a study of blood T cells in healthy people across ages. For the second PCR, which ran for roughly 7 to 11 cycles, a sample-barcoded 5' primer and a J-beta primer mix were used. TCRdb processed the 5' RACE reads anew with MiXCR; each CDR3 protein has one entry. Here the sample spans hundreds of thousands of distinct CDR3 sequences, 40% to 45% being singletons. Sequencing input: blood. The TCR comes from a man older than 75 in good health.

The CDR3 loop is CSARTEGTDTQYF. The CDR3, as DNA: TGCAGTGCTAGAACTGAGGGCACAGATACGCAGTATTTT. The chain employs TRBV20-1 and TRBJ2-3, with D unclear. Germline lookup yields CDR1 DFQATT and CDR2 SNEGSKA (reference sequence). CDR3 length: 13 amino acids. Trimming removed 2 bases at V and 1 base at J, with 7 bases between.